This T cell receptor beta chain was observed in a study of PD-L1 blockade in urothelial cancer (dated by TCRdb to the late 2010s). For context, the study as a whole: Every patient began therapy in the mid-2010s and was given atezolizumab 1,200 mg intravenously every 3 weeks. About 90% of the 29 patients were identified as males with urothelial cancer of bladder origin, and a prior smoking history was reported by 18 of 29 patients. An exploratory multi-omic analysis was conducted of the somatic, immune and clinical correlates of response to PD-L1 blockade with atezolizumab in urothelial cancer. Twenty-nine patients had pretreatment blood TCR-seq, roughly 24 had at least one posttreatment blood collection, and roughly 24 had tumor TCR-seq. Durable clinical benefit was achieved by nine patients but not by the remaining 20. An ECOG performance status of 0 or 1 was recorded for the patients, and 0 to 3 prior chemotherapy regimens had been received by the patients. In the same patients, pretreatment tumors underwent whole exome sequencing and RNA sequencing in addition to TCR sequencing. Blood samples gave median yields of around 150,000 T cells and over 80,000 unique TCRs, along with a median clonality of about 0.084. Blood samples were analyzed at 3 weeks after treatment start (second dose) and at 6 weeks after treatment start. Durable clinical benefit meant progression-free survival longer than 6 months, and TCR features were also tested against progression-free and overall survival. Pretreatment tumor samples and matched peripheral blood, collected serially before and after atezolizumab treatment, underwent TCR sequencing.

About this clone: Its specific antigen is unknown. No qualities accompany the bases; no much larger clone lies one base away.

CDR3 length: 12 amino acids, cysteine to phenylalanine. The retained sequence is limited to the CDR3, 36 bases, with the frame set at the first base. A distance of 3 bases separates the germline ends of V and J, which lose 1 base and 6 bases respectively. The CDR1 and CDR2 encoded by the germline V gene are SGHTA and FQGNSA. This specimen's time point label, interpreted: peripheral blood 6 weeks after treatment start. A total of under 30 patients with locally advanced or metastatic urothelial carcinoma, treated at Memorial Sloan Kettering on a trial protocol, made up the cohort. Peripheral blood mononuclear cells were collected pretreatment and during treatment, with between 1 and 8 total time points obtained per patient. The Qiagen DNeasy Blood extraction kit was used to purify genomic DNA from total PBMCs and tumor samples. Collected pretreatment and during treatment, PBMCs were isolated and stored as previously described.

General findings and caveats noted by the study authors: Small sample size (n ≈ 30) and many exploratory analyses mean the results are intended to be hypothesis-generating. A pretreatment peripheral blood TCR clonality below the median was linked to improved progression-free and overall survival. Greater expansion of tumor-associated TCR clones in peripheral blood 3 weeks after the start of treatment was observed in patients with durable benefit (n of about 21, p = 0.022).

To estimate absolute template abundance from read counts, synthetic TCR analog templates were spiked into each PCR. The immunoSEQ assay used bias-controlled V and J gene primers to amplify TCRbeta CDR3 regions from genomic DNA. Rearranged TCRbeta segments were sequenced at approximately 20X coverage. The study's processing was this. Sequencing errors were corrected by clustering and CDR3s were annotated against IMGT to assign V, D and J genes. Out-of-frame and stop-codon sequences were excluded, and only productive TCRbeta rearrangements were used in downstream analyses. To compute clonality, Shannon entropy was normalized by the log of the number of unique productive sequences and then subtracted from one. Clones differing between time points or between blood and tumor were identified using Fisher's exact test with Benjamini-Hochberg correction, with an adjusted p below 0.01 applied as the threshold. In its TCRdb copy, this immuneACCESS table keeps in-frame sequences only and misses some clones. Where compared with another copy, unresolved V genes explain less than half of these, and the others have no known cause. The DNA gave D and trimming, while V, J and clone size come from that table. The sample yields approximately 110,000 clones; 80% to 95% were counted once. Of the sample, 3.5% to 4.5% is held by the ten largest clones.

The sample in question was PBMCs, obtained around atezolizumab (anti-PD-L1) treatment. The clonotype comes from a man aged 60-69 years with urothelial cancer. The chain joins TRBV7-2 to TRBJ2-2, with the D gene too uncertain to name. The CDR3: CASSLGAGELFF. The DNA reads TGTGCCAGCAGCTTAGGCGCCGGGGAGCTGTTTTTT.